This TCR beta chain was captured in a study of cytomegalovirus exposure and HLA in healthy donors. Regarding the study as a whole: Common viral pathogens seemed, in a later analysis, to connect with several of the most significant clusters. As a later analysis showed, a missense DCLRE1C variant was linked to trimming of TCR beta V- and J-genes.

From germline, CDR1 is SGHDT and CDR2 YYEEEE. The germline V and J ends were trimmed by 4 bases and 2 bases, with 12 bases remaining between them. The CDR3 is 14 amino acids. As to this clone: Its target is not known.

With 60 Vbeta and 13 Jbeta primers, the PCR was carried out. Sequenced by immunoSEQ multiplex PCR; TCRdb stores in-frame clones only, minus some. Here the sample spans around 150,000 clones, about 80% being singletons. The sample consisted of PBMCs. This receptor was taken from a woman aged 50 to 60 in good health and CMV-seronegative. The genes are TRBV5-6 and TRBJ2-5; TRBD2 is a possible D gene (5 bases). CDR3 region: CASSVRRVQETQYF. The CDR3 bases are TGTGCCAGCAGCGTTAGGCGGGTTCAAGAGACCCAGTACTTC.